This T cell receptor (beta chain) was identified in a study of neurological immune-mediated disorders. Many counts were recorded for this clonotype. Germline assignment: CDR1 DFQATT and CDR2 SNEGSKA (reference sequence). V gave up 5 bases and J gave up 7 bases, with 15 bases separating them. The CDR3 has 13 amino acids. TCRdb used MiXCR to reprocess the 5' RACE reads, holding one entry per CDR3 protein. In the table there are about 74,000 distinct CDR3 sequences, around 5% of which are singletons. The V gene is TRBV20-1, the J gene TRBJ2-1; the D call may be TRBD1 or TRBD2 (6 bases each). Material for sequencing was PBMCs. The sequence was obtained from a young man with multiple sclerosis. CDR3 sequence: CSALTGRLNEQFF. CDR3 nucleotides: TGCAGTGCTCTTACAGGGAGGTTGAATGAGCAGTTCTTC.